Sequencing of this T cell receptor (beta chain) was carried out in a study of shared clonotypes between healthy human individuals. Only one count was recorded for this clone. Its antigen is unknown. Findings and caveats of the study: Clonotypes shared by all four sorted-subset donors had higher generation probabilities than non-shared clonotypes. The study drew on few donors, limiting represented genetic and exposure-history diversity. As a rule, naive subsets had a larger estimated richness than memory subsets. Among a handful of donors, approximately 5% of naive CD4 clonotypes were found in common.

Here immunoSEQ multiplex PCR was the method, and the copy in TCRdb shows in-frame clones only, minus some. Among millions of clones, approximately 94% were seen once, and the ten largest hold about 1.1%. Positively selected for CCR7, the CD45RO-negative cells used as naive CD8 cells excluded terminally differentiated effector memory CD45RA+ cells. The V and J ends lost 4 bases and 6 bases respectively, with 8 bases between them. Germline V gene data show CDR1 as SGHDT and CDR2 as YYEEEE. The CDR3 loop spans 11 amino acids. This TCR was sampled from a man aged 18 to 30 in good health. The chain uses TRBV5-6 and TRBJ2-7; D gene unclear. The sample comprised naive CD8+ T cells sorted from blood. In DNA form, the CDR3 reads TGTGCCAGCAGCCTGCAGAGCGAGCAGTACTTC. It is translated as CASSLQSEQYF.